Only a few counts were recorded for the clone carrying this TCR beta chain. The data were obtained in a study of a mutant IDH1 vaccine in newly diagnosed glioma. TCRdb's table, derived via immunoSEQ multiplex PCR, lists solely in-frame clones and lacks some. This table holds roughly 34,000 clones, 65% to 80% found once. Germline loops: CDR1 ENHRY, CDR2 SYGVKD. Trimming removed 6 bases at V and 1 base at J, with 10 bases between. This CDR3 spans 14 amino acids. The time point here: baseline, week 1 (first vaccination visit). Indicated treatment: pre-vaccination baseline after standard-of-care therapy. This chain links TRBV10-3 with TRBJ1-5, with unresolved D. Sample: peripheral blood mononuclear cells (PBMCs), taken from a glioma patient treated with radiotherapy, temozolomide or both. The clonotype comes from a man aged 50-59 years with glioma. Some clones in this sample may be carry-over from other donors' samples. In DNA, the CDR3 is TGTGCCATCAGGCCATCCGACAGCAATCAGCCCCAGCATTTT. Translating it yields CAIRPSDSNQPQHF.